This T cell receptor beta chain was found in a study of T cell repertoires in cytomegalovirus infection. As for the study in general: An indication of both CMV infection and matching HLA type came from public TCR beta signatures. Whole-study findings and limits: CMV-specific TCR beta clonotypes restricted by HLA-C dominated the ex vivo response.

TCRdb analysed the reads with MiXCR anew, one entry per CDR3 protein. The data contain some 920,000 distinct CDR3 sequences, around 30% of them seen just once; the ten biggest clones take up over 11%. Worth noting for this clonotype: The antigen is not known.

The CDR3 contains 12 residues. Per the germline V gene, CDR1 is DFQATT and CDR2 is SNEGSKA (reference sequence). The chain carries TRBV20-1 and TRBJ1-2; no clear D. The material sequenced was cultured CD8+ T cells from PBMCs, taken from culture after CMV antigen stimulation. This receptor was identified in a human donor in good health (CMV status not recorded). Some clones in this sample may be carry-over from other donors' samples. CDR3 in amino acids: CSVRVSDWGYTF. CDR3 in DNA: TGCAGCGTCCGAGTTAGCGACTGGGGCTACACCTTC.